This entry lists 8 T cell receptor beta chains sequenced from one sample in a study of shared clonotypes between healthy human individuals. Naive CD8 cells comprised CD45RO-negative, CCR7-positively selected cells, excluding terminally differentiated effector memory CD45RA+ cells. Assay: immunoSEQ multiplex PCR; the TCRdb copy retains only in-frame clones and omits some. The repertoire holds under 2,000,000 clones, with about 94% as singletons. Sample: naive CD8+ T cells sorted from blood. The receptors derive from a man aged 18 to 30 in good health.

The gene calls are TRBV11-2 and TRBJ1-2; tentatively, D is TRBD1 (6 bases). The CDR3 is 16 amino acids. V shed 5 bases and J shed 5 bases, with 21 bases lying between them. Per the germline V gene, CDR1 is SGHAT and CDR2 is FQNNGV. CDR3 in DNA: TGTGCCAGCAGCCCGGGGGGCCTACAGGGTCGGTATGGCTACACCTTC. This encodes CASSPGGLQGRYGYTF.

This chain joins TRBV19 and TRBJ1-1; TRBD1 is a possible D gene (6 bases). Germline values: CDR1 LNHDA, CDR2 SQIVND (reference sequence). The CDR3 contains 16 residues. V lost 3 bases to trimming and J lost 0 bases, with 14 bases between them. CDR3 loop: CASSIFRGLMNTEAFF. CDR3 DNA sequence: TGTGCCAGTAGTATTTTCAGGGGACTTATGAACACTGAAGCTTTCTTT.

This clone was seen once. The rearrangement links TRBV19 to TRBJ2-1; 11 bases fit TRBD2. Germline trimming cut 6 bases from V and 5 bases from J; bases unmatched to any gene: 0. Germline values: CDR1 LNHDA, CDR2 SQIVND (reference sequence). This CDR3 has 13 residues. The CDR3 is CASRTSGNNEQFF. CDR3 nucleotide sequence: TGTGCCAGTAGGACTAGCGGGAACAATGAGCAGTTCTTC.

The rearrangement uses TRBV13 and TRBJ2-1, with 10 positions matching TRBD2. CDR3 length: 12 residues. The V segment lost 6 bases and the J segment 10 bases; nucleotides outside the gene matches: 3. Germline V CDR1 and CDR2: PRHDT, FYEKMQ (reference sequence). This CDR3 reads CASRAGGPEQFF. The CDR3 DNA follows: TGTGCCAGCAGAGCGGGGGGGCCGGAGCAGTTCTTC.

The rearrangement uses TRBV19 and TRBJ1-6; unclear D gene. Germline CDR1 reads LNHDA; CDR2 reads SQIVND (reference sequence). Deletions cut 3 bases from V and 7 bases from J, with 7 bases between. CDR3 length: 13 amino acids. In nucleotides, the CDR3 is TGTGCCAGTAGTATGATGGGAAATTCACCCCTCCACTTT. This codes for CASSMMGNSPLHF.

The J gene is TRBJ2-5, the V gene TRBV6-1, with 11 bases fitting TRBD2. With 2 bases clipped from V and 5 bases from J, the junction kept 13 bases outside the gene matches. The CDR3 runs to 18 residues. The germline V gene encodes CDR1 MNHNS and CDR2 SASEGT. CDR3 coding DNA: TGTGCCAGCAGTGAACCGGGAGTAGCGGGAGGGCGGGTGGAGACCCAGTACTTC. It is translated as CASSEPGVAGGRVETQYF.

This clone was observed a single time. This CDR3 is CASSLWSRPVSEDSNQPQHF. In DNA, the CDR3 is TGTGCCAGCAGTTTATGGTCGCGGCCCGTATCCGAGGATAGCAATCAGCCCCAGCATTTT. The chain carries TRBV28 and TRBJ1-5, with unresolved D. The CDR3 runs 20 residues. Trimming pared 0 bases from V and 0 bases from J, leaving 21 bases between. Germline CDR1 reads MDHEN; CDR2 reads SYDVKM.

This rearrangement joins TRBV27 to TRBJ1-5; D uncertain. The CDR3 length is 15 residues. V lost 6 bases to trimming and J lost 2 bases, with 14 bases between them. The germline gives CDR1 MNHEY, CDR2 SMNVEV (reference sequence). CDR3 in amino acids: CASREGTGGNQPQHF. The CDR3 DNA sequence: TGTGCCAGCAGAGAGGGCACGGGTGGCAATCAGCCCCAGCATTTT.